This T cell receptor (beta chain) is from a study of blood T cell repertoires in COVID-19. Study at large: There were acute and convalescent COVID-19 samples, and they came from the United States, Italy and Spain. From T cells, B-cell-depleted T cells, or PBMCs came the material, which was cDNA or gDNA.

Generated by immunoSEQ multiplex PCR, the TCRdb table keeps only in-frame clones and is missing some. Among 200,000 to 250,000 clones listed, 70% to 90% were seen once. Membership in each cohort depended on participant-reported clinical history. Donors in Cohort 3 counted as recovered after two negative PCRs, clearance, or symptom resolution. This CDR3 has 15 amino acids. Trimming took off 3 bases at V and 2 bases at J, with 13 bases between the two ends. Germline CDR1 SNHLY, CDR2 FYNNEI. This chain joins TRBV2 and TRBJ1-1, with D uncertain. Sequencing was performed on PBMCs or T cells enriched from blood (not recorded which). This receptor was identified in a man younger than 45 who had recovered from COVID-19. CDR3 residues: CASSERRNENTEAFF. In nucleotides, the CDR3 is TGTGCCAGCAGTGAGAGGCGGAACGAAAACACTGAAGCTTTCTTT.